This T cell receptor beta chain was profiled in a study of prognosis after radiotherapy for stage I lung cancer. Study in general: Radiotherapy used SBRT, divided into 3 to 5 fractions and reaching a biologically effective dose of at least 100 Gy. Notes on the study in general: Patients without metastases reportedly showed TRBV and TRBJ gene usage unlike that of patients with metastases.

V was pared by 6 bases and J by 0 bases, with 4 bases of the junction left unmatched. CDR3 size: 15 residues. CDR1 and CDR2 (germline): SGHRS, YFSETQ. Two-round multiplex PCR, the amplification method, yielded TCR beta CDR3 from genomic DNA. Amplification in first-round PCR relied on primers specific to each TRBV and TRBJ gene. Each CDR3 protein gets one entry after TCRdb re-called the multiplex PCR reads with MiXCR. Among some 56,000 distinct CDR3 sequences listed, around a quarter were seen once. This clonotype showed up many times. The antigen is undetermined. This chain joins TRBV5-1 and TRBJ2-3; 10 bases agree with TRBD1. The sample here was PBMCs, taken before or after stereotactic body radiation therapy (not recorded which). This receptor was taken from a donor over 45 with non-small cell lung cancer. CDR3 in DNA: TGCGCCAGCAACCCGGGACAGGGGAGCACAGATACGCAGTATTTT. Residues: CASNPGQGSTDTQYF.